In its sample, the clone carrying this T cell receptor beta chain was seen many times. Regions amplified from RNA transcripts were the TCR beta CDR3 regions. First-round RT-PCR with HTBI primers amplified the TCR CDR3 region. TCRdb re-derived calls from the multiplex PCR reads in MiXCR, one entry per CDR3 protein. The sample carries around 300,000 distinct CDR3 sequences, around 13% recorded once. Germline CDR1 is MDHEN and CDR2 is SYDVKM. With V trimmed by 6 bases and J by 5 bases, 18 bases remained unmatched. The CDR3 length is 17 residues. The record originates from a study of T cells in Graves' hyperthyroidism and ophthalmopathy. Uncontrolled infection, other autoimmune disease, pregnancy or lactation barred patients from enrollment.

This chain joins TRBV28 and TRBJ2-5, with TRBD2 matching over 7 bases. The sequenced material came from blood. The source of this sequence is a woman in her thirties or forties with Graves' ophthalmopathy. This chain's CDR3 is CASRGRRLAGDRETQYF. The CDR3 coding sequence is TGTGCCAGCAGGGGGAGAAGACTAGCAGGAGATAGGGAGACCCAGTACTTC. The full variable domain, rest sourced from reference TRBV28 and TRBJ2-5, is DVKVTQSSRYLVKRTGEKVFLECVQDMDHENMFWYRQDPGLGLRLIYFSYDVKMKEKGDIPEGYSVSREKKERFSLILESASTNQTSMYLCASRGRRLAGDRETQYFGPGTRLLVL.